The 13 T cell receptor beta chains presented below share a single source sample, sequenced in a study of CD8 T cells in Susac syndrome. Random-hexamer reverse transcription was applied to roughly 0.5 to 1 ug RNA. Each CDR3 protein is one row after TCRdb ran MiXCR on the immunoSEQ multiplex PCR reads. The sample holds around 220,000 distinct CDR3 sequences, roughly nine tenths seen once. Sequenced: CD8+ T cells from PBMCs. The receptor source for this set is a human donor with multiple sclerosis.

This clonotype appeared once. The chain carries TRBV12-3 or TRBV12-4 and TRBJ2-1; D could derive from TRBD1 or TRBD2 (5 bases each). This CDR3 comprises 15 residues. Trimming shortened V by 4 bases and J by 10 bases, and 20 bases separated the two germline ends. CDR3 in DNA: TGTGCCAGCAGTTCACTAACAGGACTGACCACGGAGCAGTTCTTC. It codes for CASSSLTGLTTEQFF.

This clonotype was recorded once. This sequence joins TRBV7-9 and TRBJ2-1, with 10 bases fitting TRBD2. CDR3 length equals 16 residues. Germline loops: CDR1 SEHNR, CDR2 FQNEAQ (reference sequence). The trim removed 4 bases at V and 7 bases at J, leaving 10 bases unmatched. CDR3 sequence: CASSSRLAGVRNEQFF. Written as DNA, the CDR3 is TGTGCCAGCAGCTCCCGTCTAGCGGGAGTTCGGAATGAGCAGTTCTTC.

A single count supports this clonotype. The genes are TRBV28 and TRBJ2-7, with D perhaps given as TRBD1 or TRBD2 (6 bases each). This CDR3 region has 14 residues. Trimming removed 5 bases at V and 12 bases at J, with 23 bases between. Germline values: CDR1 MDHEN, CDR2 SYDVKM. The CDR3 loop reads CASSPAGGSNPLYF. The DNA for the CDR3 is TGTGCCAGCAGTCCAGCCGGGGGCTCCAACCCCCTGTACTTC. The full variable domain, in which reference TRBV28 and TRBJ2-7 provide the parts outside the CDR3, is DVKVTQSSRYLVKRTGEKVFLECVQDMDHENMFWYRQDPGLGLRLIYFSYDVKMKEKGDIPEGYSVSREKKERFSLILESASTNQTSMYLCASSPAGGSNPLYFGPGTRLTVT.

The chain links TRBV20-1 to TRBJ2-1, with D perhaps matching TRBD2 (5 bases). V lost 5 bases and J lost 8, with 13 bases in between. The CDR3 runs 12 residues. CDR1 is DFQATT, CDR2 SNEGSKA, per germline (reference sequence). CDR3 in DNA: TGCAGTGCTTCCTGGACTGAGCATGAGCAGTTCTTC. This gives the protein CSASWTEHEQFF.

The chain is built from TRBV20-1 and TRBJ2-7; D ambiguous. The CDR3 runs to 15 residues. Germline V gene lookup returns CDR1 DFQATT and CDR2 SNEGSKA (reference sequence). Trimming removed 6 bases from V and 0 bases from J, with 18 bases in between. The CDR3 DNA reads TGCAGTGCAGAGCCGGTGGCGCACAACTCCTACGAGCAGTACTTC. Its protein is CSAEPVAHNSYEQYF.

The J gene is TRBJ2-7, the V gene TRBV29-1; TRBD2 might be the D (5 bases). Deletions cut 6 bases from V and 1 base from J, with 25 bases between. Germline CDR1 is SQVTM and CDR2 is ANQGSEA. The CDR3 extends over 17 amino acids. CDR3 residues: CSVGGWLGGRTSYEQYF. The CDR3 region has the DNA TGCAGCGTCGGAGGATGGTTAGGCGGCCGAACTTCCTACGAGCAGTACTTC.

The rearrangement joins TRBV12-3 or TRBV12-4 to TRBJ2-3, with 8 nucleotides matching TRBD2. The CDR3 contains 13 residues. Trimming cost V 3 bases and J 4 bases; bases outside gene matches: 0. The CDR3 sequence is CASSLGLADTQYF. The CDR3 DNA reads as TGTGCCAGCAGTTTGGGACTAGCAGATACGCAGTATTTT.

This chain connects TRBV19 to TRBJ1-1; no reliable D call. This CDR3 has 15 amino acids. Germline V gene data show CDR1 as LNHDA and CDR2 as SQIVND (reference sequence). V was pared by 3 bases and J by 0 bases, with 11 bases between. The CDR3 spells CASSIGFGMNTEAFF. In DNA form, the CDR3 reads TGTGCCAGTAGTATCGGGTTCGGGATGAACACTGAAGCTTTCTTT.

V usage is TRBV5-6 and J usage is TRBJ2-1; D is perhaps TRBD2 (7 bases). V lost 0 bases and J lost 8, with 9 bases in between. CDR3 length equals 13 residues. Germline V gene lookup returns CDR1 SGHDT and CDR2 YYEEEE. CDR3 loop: CASSLGGGYEQFF. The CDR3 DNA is TGTGCCAGCAGCTTGGGGGGGGGCTATGAGCAGTTCTTC.

CDR3 DNA sequence: TGTGCCAGTAGTTCTGAGCCTGGTTTCGATGAGCAGTTCTTC. It specifies CASSSEPGFDEQFF. The chain is built from TRBV19 and TRBJ2-1; D uncertain. The germline V and J ends were trimmed by 5 bases and 8 bases, with 16 bases remaining between them. The CDR3 contains 14 residues. Per the germline V gene, CDR1 is LNHDA and CDR2 is SQIVND (reference sequence).

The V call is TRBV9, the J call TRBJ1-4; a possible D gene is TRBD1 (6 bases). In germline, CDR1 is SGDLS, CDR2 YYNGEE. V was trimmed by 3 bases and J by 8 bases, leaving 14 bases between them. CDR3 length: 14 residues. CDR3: CASSEGGAEEKLFF. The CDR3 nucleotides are TGTGCCAGCAGCGAAGGGGGGGCGGAAGAAAAACTGTTTTTT.

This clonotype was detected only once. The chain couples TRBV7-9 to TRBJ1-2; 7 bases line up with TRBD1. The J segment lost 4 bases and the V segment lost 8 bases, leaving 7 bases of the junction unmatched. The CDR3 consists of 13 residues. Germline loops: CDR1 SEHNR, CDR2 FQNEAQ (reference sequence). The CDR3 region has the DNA TGTGCCAGCGGCCCCCCAGGGGGCTATGGCTACACCTTC. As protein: CASGPPGGYGYTF.

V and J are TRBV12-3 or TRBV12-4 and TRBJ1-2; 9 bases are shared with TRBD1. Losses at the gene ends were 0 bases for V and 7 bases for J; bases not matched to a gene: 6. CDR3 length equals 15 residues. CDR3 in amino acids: CASSLAAGQGSGYTF. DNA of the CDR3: TGTGCCAGCAGTTTAGCCGCGGGACAGGGTAGTGGCTACACCTTC.